Shown below are 5 T cell receptor beta chains from a single sample sequenced in a study of response to subunit inactivated influenza vaccine. Each CDR3 protein gets one entry after TCRdb re-called the RT-PCR reads with MiXCR. Among some 500,000 distinct CDR3 sequences listed, 13% were seen once. The sample consisted of PBMCs from blood, taken roughly 46 days after vaccination. The receptors were gathered from a man between 45 and 60 years old who received an inactivated influenza vaccine.

The J gene is TRBJ2-6, the V gene TRBV2; tentative D call: TRBD1 (6 bases). Germline V gives CDR1 SNHLY, CDR2 FYNNEI. This CDR3 contains 18 residues. DNA for the CDR3: TGTACCTGCAGTTTAAACAGGGTATGGATGTCTGGGGCCAACGTCCTGACTTTC. Its protein product is CTCSLNRVWMSGANVLTF.

In this sample, this clonotype turned up a few times. The rearrangement links TRBV12-3 or TRBV12-4 to TRBJ1-3; maybe TRBD1 (5 bases). Trimming removed 7 bases at V and 0 bases at J, with 16 bases between. The CDR3 sequence is 16 residues long. CDR3 loop: CASTYSRASSGNTIYF. CDR3 sequence (DNA): TGTGCCAGCACCTATTCCAGGGCCTCCTCTGGAAACACCATATATTTT.

The CDR3 bases are TGTGCCTGGAGTGATGGGGTGGGGGAGACCCAGTACTTC. Encoded protein: CAWSDGVGETQYF. The chain recombines TRBV30 with TRBJ2-5, with no clear D. Trimming removed 1 base from V and 5 bases from J, with 11 bases in between. CDR1 GTSNPN and CDR2 SVGIG come from the germline V gene (reference sequence). The CDR3 loop spans 13 amino acids.

The chain is built from TRBV4-1 and TRBJ1-1; no clear D gene. This CDR3 contains 13 residues. Trimming took off 3 bases at V and 5 bases at J, with 10 bases between the two ends. CDR1 and CDR2 (germline): MGHRA, YSYEKL. CDR3 sequence: CASSQGWWTEAFF. In DNA form, the CDR3 reads TGCGCCAGCAGCCAGGGATGGTGGACTGAAGCTTTCTTT.

This clonotype was seen at least ten times. The chain has TRBV20-1 and TRBJ2-2, with D perhaps matching TRBD2 (5 bases). The V gene lost 2 bases and the J gene lost 0 bases, with 7 bases spanning the gap. Germline V lookup: CDR1 DFQATT, CDR2 SNEGSKA (reference sequence). The CDR3 length is 14 residues. CDR3 coding DNA: TGCAGTGCTAGATTTAGCGCGAACACCGGGGAGCTGTTTTTT. It codes for CSARFSANTGELFF.